This note documents a single T cell receptor (beta chain) sequence. The germline CDR1 and CDR2 sequences are LGHDT and YNNKEL (reference sequence). The trim removed 4 bases at V and 3 bases at J, leaving 5 bases unmatched. The CDR3 totals 15 residues. The data belong to a study of blood T cell repertoires in COVID-19. Overall study: Acute-phase and convalescent COVID-19 samples originated in the United States, Italy and Spain. T cells, B-cell-depleted T cells, or PBMCs provided the cDNA or gDNA that served as material.

In the source study's methods: Amplification of reference gene primers provided the estimated nucleated cell counts. Using immunoSEQ multiplex PCR, the repertoire was profiled, and TCRdb retains in-frame clones only, with some absent. The V and J calls and the clone size are those of that table, but D and trimming were determined from the DNA. The data contain 120,000 or so clones, about 81% of them singletons. The V gene is TRBV3-1 (or the pseudogene TRBV3-2), the J gene TRBJ1-1; 10 bases map to TRBD1. The sequencing input was peripheral blood. The sequence was obtained from a woman in her 50s with acute or convalescent COVID-19. CDR3: CASSRGTGVDTEAFF. For the CDR3, the DNA is TGTGCCAGCAGCCGGGGGACAGGGGTGGACACTGAAGCTTTCTTT.